This T cell receptor (beta chain) was observed in a study of shared clonotypes between healthy human individuals. Concerning this clone: Its antigen remains unknown.

Sequencing was performed with immunoSEQ multiplex PCR; in TCRdb, only in-frame clones are kept and a portion is missing. The repertoire consists of 2 million to 2.5 million clones, with 95% occurring once and the leading ten covering more than 0.1%. Whole-study findings and limits: Sharing across four donors was highest in naive CD4 (approximately 5%) and lowest in memory CD8 (around 0.4%).

Germline CDR1 MGHDK, CDR2 SYGVNS. The trim removed 8 bases at V and 1 base at J, leaving 10 bases unmatched. This CDR3 spans 16 amino acids. The chain is built from TRBV25-1 and TRBJ2-2; the match to TRBD1 covers 7 bases. Sequencing was done on a sample of naive CD4+ T cells sorted from blood. The subset: CD45RA+ positively selected. The receptor comes from a young man in good health. This CDR3 reads CASFETRQGNTGELFF. For the CDR3, the DNA is TGTGCCAGCTTCGAAACACGACAGGGGAACACCGGGGAGCTGTTTTTT.